Each of the 6 T cell receptor beta chains below was sequenced from the same sample in a study of CD8+ T cells in alopecia areata. TCR sequencing used cDNA made by reverse transcription of extracted RNA. Some clones are missing from TCRdb's copy, which holds only in-frame ones; the method was immunoSEQ multiplex PCR. The table lists about 110,000 clones, approximately 59% of them singletons, with 20% in the top ten. Input material: CD8+ T cells sorted from blood. The receptor set was obtained from a human donor in good health.

This CDR3 is CASSGITRNSPLHF. The CDR3 coding sequence is TGTGCCAGTAGCGGGATCACGAGGAATTCACCCCTCCACTTT. J is TRBJ1-6 and V is TRBV6-5; no clear D gene. Germline V CDR1 and CDR2: MNHEY, SVGAGI. Trimming removed 9 bases at V and 7 bases at J, with 16 bases between. The length of the CDR3 is 14 residues.

A few counts support this clone. The rearrangement joins TRBV28 to TRBJ2-7; 7 bases are a match to TRBD1. The CDR3 has 15 residues. Looked up from germline, CDR1 is MDHEN and CDR2 is SYDVKM. V gave up 2 bases and J gave up 4 bases; unmatched junction bases: 8. The CDR3 bases are TGTGCCAGCAGTTTACTTTCCGGCAGGGGGTACGAGCAGTACTTC. It codes for CASSLLSGRGYEQYF.

The V and J genes are TRBV29-1 and TRBJ2-7, with TRBD1 matching 8 bases. This CDR3 region has 17 residues. With V trimmed by 4 bases and J by 3 bases, 17 bases remained unmatched. Per the germline V gene, CDR1 is SQVTM and CDR2 is ANQGSEA. The CDR3 DNA is TGCAGCGTTGGAGTCCCGCTGATTGACAGGGGTCTCTACGAGCAGTACTTC. It translates to CSVGVPLIDRGLYEQYF.

This chain joins TRBV7-6 and TRBJ2-3; no reliable D call. Germline CDR1 and CDR2: SGHVS and FNYEAQ. V was cut by 5 bases and J by 6 bases, with 12 bases left in between. CDR3 length equals 13 residues. The CDR3 is CASSPPAFDTQYF. The CDR3 nucleotides are TGTGCCAGCAGCCCCCCGGCCTTCGATACGCAGTATTTT.

This clone has a handful of counts. This sequence joins TRBV9 and TRBJ1-4, with 7 bases that match TRBD1. The CDR3 consists of 15 residues. Germline V gene sequence: CDR1 SGDLS, CDR2 YYNGEE. V dropped 1 base and J dropped 8; count of bases not matched to a gene: 8. The CDR3 sequence is CASSVWDSSSEKLFF. DNA for the CDR3: TGTGCCAGCAGCGTATGGGACAGTTCGTCAGAAAAACTGTTTTTT.

This clone showed up just a few times. The chain joins TRBV19 to TRBJ2-2; D not resolved. V was pared by 1 base and J by 6 bases, with 0 bases between. This CDR3 region has 11 residues. Germline V gene data show CDR1 as LNHDA and CDR2 as SQIVND (reference sequence). CDR3 in amino acids: CASSIAGELFF. CDR3 DNA sequence: TGTGCCAGTAGTATAGCCGGGGAGCTGTTTTTT.